What follows is one T cell receptor (beta chain) and its context. What it binds is not known. This specimen belongs to a study of T cell responses to AZD1222 COVID-19 vaccine. Study-wide points: Spike as a whole was targeted by vaccine-associated CD4 TCRs, dominant at 160-218 and 743-854.

The repertoire was sequenced with immunoSEQ multiplex PCR; TCRdb's copy has only in-frame clones and lacks some. Of 130,000 or so clones in the sample, around 91% were seen once. Germline loops: CDR1 GTSNPN, CDR2 SVGIG (reference sequence). This CDR3 region has 13 residues. The ends were cut back, 4 bases at V and 0 bases at J, with 9 bases in the middle. This sequence joins TRBV30 and TRBJ1-1; D call uncertain. The sample here was peripheral blood, taken on day 0 of AZD1222 vaccination. This clonotype was sampled from an adult in good health. CDR3 residues: CAWIGPMNTEAFF. The CDR3 DNA reads as TGTGCCTGGATCGGACCGATGAACACTGAAGCTTTCTTT.